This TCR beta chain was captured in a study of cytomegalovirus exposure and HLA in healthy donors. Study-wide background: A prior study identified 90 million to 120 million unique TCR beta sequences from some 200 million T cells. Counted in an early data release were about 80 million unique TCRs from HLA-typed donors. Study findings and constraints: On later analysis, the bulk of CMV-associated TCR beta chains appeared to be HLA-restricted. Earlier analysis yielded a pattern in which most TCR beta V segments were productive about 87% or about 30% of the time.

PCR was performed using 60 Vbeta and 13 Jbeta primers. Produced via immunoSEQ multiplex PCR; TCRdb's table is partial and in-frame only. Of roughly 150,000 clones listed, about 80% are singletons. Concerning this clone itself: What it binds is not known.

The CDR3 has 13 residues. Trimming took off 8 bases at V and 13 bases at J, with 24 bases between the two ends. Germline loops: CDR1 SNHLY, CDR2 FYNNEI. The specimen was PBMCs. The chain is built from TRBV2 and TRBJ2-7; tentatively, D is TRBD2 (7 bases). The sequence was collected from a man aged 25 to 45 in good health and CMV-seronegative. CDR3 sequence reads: CASGGGGLFASYF. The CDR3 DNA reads TGTGCCAGCGGGGGGGGCGGGTTGTTCGCGTCCTACTTC.